This TCR beta chain was profiled in a study of blood T cell repertoires in COVID-19. Study in general: Sources were T cells, B-cell-depleted T cells, or PBMCs; the material itself was cDNA or gDNA.

This clone was detected only a few times. CDR3 length: 14 amino acids. CDR1 and CDR2 from the germline V gene are ENHRY and SYGVKD. Trimming cost V 3 bases and J 0 bases, with 8 bases left between them. In the original analysis: Amplifying reference gene primers gave estimates of nucleated cell counts. Clones were sequenced by immunoSEQ multiplex PCR, and TCRdb holds only the in-frame ones, with some missing. The V and J calls and the clone size are those of that table, but D and trimming were determined from the DNA. The table has around 170,000 clones, roughly 78% seen once. The sequenced sample consisted of peripheral blood. The source is a man between 65 and 80 years old with active or convalescent COVID-19. The chain couples TRBV10-3 to TRBJ1-2; D is ambiguous. The DNA for the CDR3 is TGTGCCATCAGTGATAGACTCACTAACTATGGCTACACCTTC. It yields the protein CAISDRLTNYGYTF.